The 29 T cell receptor beta chains below all came from one sample that was sequenced in a study of siplizumab effects on memory and regulatory T cells. Generated by immunoSEQ multiplex PCR, the TCRdb table keeps only in-frame clones and is missing some. This sample has 95,000 to 130,000 clones, with approximately 94% found just once. Material for sequencing was non-Treg CD4+ T cells sorted from blood. Receptors originate from a human donor in good health.

CDR3 in DNA: TGCGCCAGCAGCTTGGCGGCTACGCAGTATTTT. Protein: CASSLAATQYF. This chain connects TRBV5-1 to TRBJ2-3; D remains ambiguous. This CDR3 has 11 residues. Trimming removed 0 bases from V and 8 bases from J, with 4 bases in between. The germline CDR1 and CDR2 sequences are SGHRS and YFSETQ.

V and J are TRBV19 and TRBJ1-5; 9 bases are shared with TRBD1. Trimming at V came to 10 bases and at J to 7 bases, leaving 8 bases not matched to a gene. The CDR3 spans 13 residues. Germline V lookup: CDR1 LNHDA, CDR2 SQIVND (reference sequence). CDR3 nucleotide sequence: TGTGCCACCACCGGGACAGGGTGGCAGCCCCAGCATTTT. It specifies CATTGTGWQPQHF.

The rearrangement joins TRBV14 to TRBJ2-1, with TRBD1 identical over 7 bases. This CDR3 is 13 amino acids long. After removal of 8 bases from V and 7 bases from J, the junction contained 8 bases not matched to a gene. CDR1 SGHDN and CDR2 FVKESK come from the germline V gene. The chain's CDR3 is CASLRGPGNEQFF. DNA for the CDR3: TGTGCCAGCCTTAGGGGGCCGGGGAATGAGCAGTTCTTC.

The chain is built from TRBV14 and TRBJ1-1; tentative D call: TRBD1 (6 bases). V was pared by 4 bases and J by 4 bases, with 16 bases between. Germline V gene lookup returns CDR1 SGHDN and CDR2 FVKESK. This CDR3 is built from 15 residues. In DNA, the CDR3 is TGTGCCAGCAGCCCTAGATTAAGGGGGGGCACTGAAGCTTTCTTT. This gives the protein CASSPRLRGGTEAFF.

This clone came up a few times. V gene TRBV10-3 combines with J gene TRBJ2-2, with 7 bases lining up with TRBD1. CDR1 is ENHRY and CDR2 is SYGVKD in the germline V gene. CDR3 length: 14 amino acids. The V gene end was trimmed by 6 bases and the J gene end by 2 bases; junction bases not matched to a gene: 3. CDR3: CAIRDRPNTGELFF. The CDR3 nucleotides are TGTGCCATCAGGGACAGGCCAAACACCGGGGAGCTGTTTTTT.

The J gene is TRBJ2-2, the V gene TRBV6-6; maybe TRBD1 (6 bases). The CDR3 is made up of 14 amino acids. The V gene lost 4 bases and the J gene lost 1 base, with 7 bases spanning the gap. CDR1 and CDR2 from the germline V gene are MNHNY and SVGAGI (reference sequence). CDR3 amino acids: CASSSQGNTGELFF. CDR3 coding DNA: TGTGCCAGCAGTTCACAGGGGAACACCGGGGAGCTGTTTTTT.

This clone appeared a single time. This sequence joins TRBV19 and TRBJ1-5, with 10 bases fitting TRBD1. Germline values: CDR1 LNHDA, CDR2 SQIVND (reference sequence). The CDR3 consists of 14 residues. With 6 bases clipped from V and 3 bases from J, the junction kept 2 bases outside the gene matches. This CDR3 is CASSRQGANQPQHF. The CDR3, as DNA: TGTGCCAGTAGCCGACAGGGGGCCAATCAGCCCCAGCATTTT.

The chain uses TRBV6-1 and TRBJ1-2; D gene uncertain. CDR1 is MNHNS and CDR2 is SASEGT in the germline V gene. Trimming removed 2 bases from V and 2 bases from J, with 6 bases in between. The CDR3 spans 13 residues. CDR3 sequence: CASSESRNYGYTF. Written as DNA, the CDR3 is TGTGCCAGCAGTGAATCGCGAAACTATGGCTACACCTTC.

This chain joins TRBV12-5 and TRBJ1-2; no clear D. CDR1 is LGHNT, CDR2 FRNRAP, per germline. V lost 2 bases and J lost 8, with 12 bases in between. CDR3 length equals 13 residues. The CDR3 DNA is TGTGCTAGTGGTTTGTCAGGACCGGCGGGCTACACCTTC. Its translation: CASGLSGPAGYTF.

V usage is TRBV10-3 and J usage is TRBJ2-7, with 9 bases matching TRBD1. Trimming removed 3 bases from V and 8 bases from J; junction bases left unmatched: 11. This CDR3 contains 15 residues. Germline CDR1 ENHRY, CDR2 SYGVKD. This CDR3 is CAISDPGQGSFKQYF. For the CDR3, the DNA is TGTGCCATCAGTGATCCGGGACAGGGCTCTTTTAAGCAGTACTTC.

The chain recombines TRBV10-3 with TRBJ2-3, with D unclear. CDR3 size: 14 residues. V was clipped by 5 bases and J by 0 bases, with 9 bases between them. Germline CDR1 is ENHRY and CDR2 is SYGVKD. In nucleotides, the CDR3 is TGTGCCATCAGTTCGACGATGAGCACAGATACGCAGTATTTT. This sequence encodes CAISSTMSTDTQYF.

This sequence joins TRBV6-5 and TRBJ1-2; D perhaps matches TRBD1 (6 bases). Trimming cost V 5 bases and J 5 bases, with 9 bases left between them. From germline, CDR1 is MNHEY and CDR2 SVGAGI. The CDR3 loop spans 12 amino acids. This CDR3 is CASSQQGYGYTF. The CDR3 DNA is TGTGCCAGCAGTCAACAGGGATATGGCTACACCTTC.

In its sample, this clone was seen once. The CDR3 coding sequence is TGTGCCAGCCAGCCGGGACAGGGTCGTCACGAGCAGTACTTC. Protein product: CASQPGQGRHEQYF. The rearrangement joins TRBV18 to TRBJ2-7; 9 bases align to TRBD1. V lost 8 bases to trimming and J lost 5 bases; unmatched junction nucleotides: 10. Germline loops: CDR1 KGHSH, CDR2 LQKENI. This CDR3 has 14 residues.

V and J are TRBV9 and TRBJ1-5; no clear D. Trimming left V 0 bases short and J 0 bases short, with 7 bases between. The CDR3 spans 15 residues. Germline V gene lookup returns CDR1 SGDLS and CDR2 YYNGEE. The CDR3 loop reads CASSVGQNSNQPQHF. CDR3 nucleotide sequence: TGTGCCAGCAGCGTAGGACAAAATAGCAATCAGCCCCAGCATTTT. Looking up the rest from reference TRBV9 and TRBJ1-5 gives the full variable domain: DSGVTQTPKHLITATGQRVTLRCSPRSGDLSVYWYQQSLDQGLQFLIQYYNGEERAKGNILERFSAQQFPDLHSELNLSSLELGDSALYFCASSVGQNSNQPQHFGDGTRLSIL.

The chain links TRBV15 to TRBJ1-2; possibly TRBD1 for D (5 bases). Germline CDR1 is LNHNV and CDR2 is YYDKDF (reference sequence). CDR3 length equals 17 residues. Trimming shortened V by 4 bases and J by 4 bases, and 22 bases separated the two germline ends. CDR3 DNA: TGTGCCACCAGCACCTTATCCTCCGGGACGGCCTTCTATGGCTACACCTTC. It codes for CATSTLSSGTAFYGYTF.

This clone came up once. The rearrangement links TRBV7-6 to TRBJ1-2, with 8 bases fitting TRBD1. The CDR3 contains 16 residues. Trimming cost V 8 bases and J 8 bases; bases outside gene matches: 19. CDR1 and CDR2 (germline): SGHVS, FNYEAQ. CDR3 bases: TGTGCCAGCTACCCTGACCCGGGACAGGTGGTTCGGGGCTACACCTTC. It specifies CASYPDPGQVVRGYTF.

The chain is built from TRBV7-9 and TRBJ2-7; D remains unclear. From germline, CDR1 is SEHNR and CDR2 FQNEAQ (reference sequence). The CDR3 totals 14 residues. The ends were cut back, 1 base at V and 3 bases at J, with 10 bases in the middle. As DNA, the CDR3 is TGTGCCAGCAGCTTAGGGCCCAGCATCTACGAGCAGTACTTC. The encoded protein is CASSLGPSIYEQYF.

The CDR3: CASLSGSKNNEQFF. CDR3 bases: TGTGCCAGCCTTAGCGGGAGTAAGAACAATGAGCAGTTCTTC. The J gene is TRBJ2-1, the V gene TRBV2, with 9 bases lining up with TRBD2. With 8 bases clipped from V and 5 bases from J, the junction kept 7 bases outside the gene matches. Germline CDR1 is SNHLY and CDR2 is FYNNEI. The CDR3 runs 14 residues.

This chain joins TRBV19 and TRBJ2-2; D possibly matches TRBD1 or TRBD2 (6 bases each). This CDR3 comprises 15 residues. CDR1 is LNHDA, CDR2 SQIVND, per germline (reference sequence). Trimming shortened V by 8 bases and J by 3 bases, and 16 bases separated the two germline ends. Here the CDR3 DNA reads TGTGCCAGTGGGCCGGGGGCAAAATACACCGGGGAGCTGTTTTTT. Protein sequence: CASGPGAKYTGELFF.

The chain has TRBV15 and TRBJ2-7; weak D call: TRBD2 (7 bases). Germline-derived CDR1 and CDR2 are LNHNV and YYDKDF (reference sequence). CDR3 size: 14 residues. The V gene lost 8 bases and the J gene lost 3 bases, with 17 bases spanning the gap. CDR3 sequence reads: CATGGGGGNYEQYF. The DNA of the CDR3 is TGTGCCACCGGCGGGGGCGGGGGTAACTACGAGCAGTACTTC.

V usage is TRBV13 and J usage is TRBJ1-1, with 9 nucleotides matching TRBD1. The CDR3 contains 13 residues. Germline CDR1 and CDR2: PRHDT and FYEKMQ (reference sequence). CDR3 DNA sequence: TGTGCTTCGACAGGGGGAACGAACACTGAAGCTTTCTTT. Its protein product is CASTGGTNTEAFF.

This sequence joins TRBV11-3 and TRBJ1-1, with 7 bases that match TRBD1. V shed 2 bases and J 5 bases; nucleotides not matched to a gene: 2. CDR3 length equals 13 residues. CDR1 is SGHNT and CDR2 is YENEEA in the germline V gene. The CDR3 sequence is CASSLQGGTEAFF. The CDR3 DNA follows: TGTGCCAGCAGCTTACAGGGGGGGACTGAAGCTTTCTTT.

The J gene is TRBJ2-5, the V gene TRBV19; TRBD1 matches at 7 bases. The CDR3 covers 17 residues. V trimming: 1 base; J trimming: 1 base; junction bases outside the gene matches: 9. CDR1 is LNHDA and CDR2 is SQIVND in the germline V gene (reference sequence). CDR3 nucleotides: TGTGCCAGTAGTATAGGTCTCTTAACAGGGGTCCAAGAGACCCAGTACTTC. It translates to CASSIGLLTGVQETQYF.

This clone was counted once. The J gene is TRBJ1-2, the V gene TRBV18, with D unresolved. From germline, CDR1 is KGHSH and CDR2 LQKENI. The CDR3 is 14 residues long. Trimming cost V 6 bases and J 4 bases, with 15 bases left between them. The CDR3 region has the DNA TGTGCCAGCTCCCCCGCCGCAGCATCCTATGGCTACACCTTC. It is translated as CASSPAAASYGYTF.

The CDR3 DNA reads as TGCGCCAGCAGCTTGAACGGACAGGGGGCTATCGGGGAGCTGTTTTTT. It is translated as CASSLNGQGAIGELFF. The chain carries TRBV5-1 and TRBJ2-2; TRBD1 matches at 11 bases. The germline CDR1 and CDR2 sequences are SGHRS and YFSETQ. The J segment lost 7 bases and the V segment lost 1 base, leaving 6 bases of the junction unmatched. This CDR3 comprises 16 residues.

This chain links TRBV9 with TRBJ1-2, with D tentatively TRBD1 (5 bases). CDR1 and CDR2 (germline): SGDLS, YYNGEE. V was pared by 4 bases and J by 3 bases, with 16 bases between. The CDR3 covers 15 residues. The CDR3 region is CASSPRWQGDYGYTF. The CDR3 DNA reads as TGTGCCAGCAGCCCCCGGTGGCAGGGTGACTATGGCTACACCTTC.

The chain has TRBV7-9 and TRBJ2-7; 8 nucleotides align to TRBD1. The J segment lost 6 bases and the V segment lost 3 bases, leaving 4 bases of the junction unmatched. The CDR3 contains 13 residues. Germline CDR1 and CDR2: SEHNR and FQNEAQ (reference sequence). CDR3 residues: CASSLTGDREQYF. The CDR3 region has the DNA TGTGCCAGCAGCTTGACAGGGGACCGCGAGCAGTACTTC.

The chain is built from TRBV20-1 and TRBJ2-7; no definite D call. The V end was cut by 6 bases, the J end by 3 bases, with 9 bases between. Germline values: CDR1 DFQATT, CDR2 SNEGSKA (reference sequence). The CDR3 consists of 11 residues. In DNA, the CDR3 is TGCAGTGCGAGCCCGGACTACGAGCAGTACTTC. It codes for CSASPDYEQYF.

The chain has TRBV5-1 and TRBJ1-2; D is unclear. V shed 4 bases and J shed 8 bases, with 21 bases lying between them. The CDR3 has 15 amino acids. Per germline, CDR1 SGHRS and CDR2 YFSETQ. As DNA, the CDR3 is TGCGCCAGCAGCGGGGTCGTTCCGGTAACGGGGGGCTACACCTTC. Translating it yields CASSGVVPVTGGYTF.